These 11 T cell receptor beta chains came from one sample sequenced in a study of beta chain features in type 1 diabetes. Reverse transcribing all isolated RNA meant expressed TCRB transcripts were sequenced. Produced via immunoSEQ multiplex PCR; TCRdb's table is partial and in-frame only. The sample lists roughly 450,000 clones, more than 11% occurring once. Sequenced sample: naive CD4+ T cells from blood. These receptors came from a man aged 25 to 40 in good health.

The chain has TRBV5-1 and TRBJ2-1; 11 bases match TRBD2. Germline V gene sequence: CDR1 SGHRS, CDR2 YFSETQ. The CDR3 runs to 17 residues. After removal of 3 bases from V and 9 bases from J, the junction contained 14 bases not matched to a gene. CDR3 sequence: CASSWSGTSGSPGEQFF. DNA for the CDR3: TGCGCCAGCAGCTGGTCCGGGACTAGCGGAAGCCCTGGTGAGCAGTTCTTC.

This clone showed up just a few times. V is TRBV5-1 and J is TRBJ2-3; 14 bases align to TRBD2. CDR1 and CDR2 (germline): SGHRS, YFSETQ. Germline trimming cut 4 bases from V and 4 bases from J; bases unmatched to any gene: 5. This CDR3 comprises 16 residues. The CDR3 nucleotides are TGCGCCAGCAGCCTTGAGACTAGCGGGAGGGCAGATACGCAGTATTTT. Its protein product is CASSLETSGRADTQYF.

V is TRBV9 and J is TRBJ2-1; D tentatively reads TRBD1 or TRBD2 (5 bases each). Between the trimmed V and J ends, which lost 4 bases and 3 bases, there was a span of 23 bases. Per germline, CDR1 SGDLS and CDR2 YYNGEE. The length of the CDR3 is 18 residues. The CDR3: CASSPRIGAASSYNEQFF. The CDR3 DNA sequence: TGTGCCAGCAGCCCTCGTATAGGGGCGGCTAGCAGCTACAATGAGCAGTTCTTC.

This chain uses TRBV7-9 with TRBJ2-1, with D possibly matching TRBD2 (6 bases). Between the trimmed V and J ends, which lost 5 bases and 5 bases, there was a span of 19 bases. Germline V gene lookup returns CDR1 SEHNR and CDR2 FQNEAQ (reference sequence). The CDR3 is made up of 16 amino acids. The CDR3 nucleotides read TGTGCCAGCAGCCGTACCATGGTACGGGAGCACAATGAGCAGTTCTTC. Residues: CASSRTMVREHNEQFF.

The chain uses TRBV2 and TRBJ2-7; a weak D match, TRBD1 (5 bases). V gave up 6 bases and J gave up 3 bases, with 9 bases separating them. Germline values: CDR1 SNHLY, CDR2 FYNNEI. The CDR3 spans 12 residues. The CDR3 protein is CASRQANYEQYF. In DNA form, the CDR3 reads TGTGCCAGCAGACAGGCGAACTACGAGCAGTACTTC.

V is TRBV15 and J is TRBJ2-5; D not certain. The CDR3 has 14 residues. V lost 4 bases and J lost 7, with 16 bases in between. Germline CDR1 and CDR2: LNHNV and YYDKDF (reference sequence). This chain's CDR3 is CATSTRVAGGTQYF. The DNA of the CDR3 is TGTGCCACCAGCACCCGGGTCGCCGGCGGGACCCAGTACTTC.

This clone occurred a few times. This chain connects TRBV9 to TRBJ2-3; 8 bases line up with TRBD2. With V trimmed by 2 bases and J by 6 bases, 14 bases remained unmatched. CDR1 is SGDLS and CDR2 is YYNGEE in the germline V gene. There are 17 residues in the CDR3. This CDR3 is CASSVSLAGLIPDTQYF. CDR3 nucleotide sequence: TGTGCCAGCAGCGTGAGCTTAGCGGGGCTAATCCCCGATACGCAGTATTTT.

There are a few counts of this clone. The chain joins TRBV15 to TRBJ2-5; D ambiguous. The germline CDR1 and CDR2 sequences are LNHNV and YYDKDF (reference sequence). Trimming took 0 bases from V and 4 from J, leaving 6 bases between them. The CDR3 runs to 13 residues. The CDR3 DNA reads TGTGCCACCAGCAGAGATAAGCGAGAGACCCAGTACTTC. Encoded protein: CATSRDKRETQYF.

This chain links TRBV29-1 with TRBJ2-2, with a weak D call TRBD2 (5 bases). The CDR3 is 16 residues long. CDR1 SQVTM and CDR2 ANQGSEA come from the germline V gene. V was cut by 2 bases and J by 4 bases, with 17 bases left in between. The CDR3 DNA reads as TGCAGCGTTGAAACGAGACACGCGGCGGGCACCGGGGAGCTGTTTTTT. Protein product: CSVETRHAAGTGELFF.

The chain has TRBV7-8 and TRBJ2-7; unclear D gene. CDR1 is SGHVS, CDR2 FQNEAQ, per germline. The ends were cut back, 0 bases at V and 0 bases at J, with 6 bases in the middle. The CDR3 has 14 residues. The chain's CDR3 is CASSLASVSYEQYV. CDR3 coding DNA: TGTGCCAGCAGCTTAGCAAGTGTCTCCTACGAGCAGTACGTC.

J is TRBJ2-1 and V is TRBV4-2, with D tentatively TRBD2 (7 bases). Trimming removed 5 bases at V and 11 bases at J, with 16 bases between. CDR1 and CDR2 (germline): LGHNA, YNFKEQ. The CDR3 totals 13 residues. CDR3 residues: CASSTTRGGKQFF. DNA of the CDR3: TGTGCCAGCAGCACCACTAGGGGGGGAAAGCAGTTCTTC.